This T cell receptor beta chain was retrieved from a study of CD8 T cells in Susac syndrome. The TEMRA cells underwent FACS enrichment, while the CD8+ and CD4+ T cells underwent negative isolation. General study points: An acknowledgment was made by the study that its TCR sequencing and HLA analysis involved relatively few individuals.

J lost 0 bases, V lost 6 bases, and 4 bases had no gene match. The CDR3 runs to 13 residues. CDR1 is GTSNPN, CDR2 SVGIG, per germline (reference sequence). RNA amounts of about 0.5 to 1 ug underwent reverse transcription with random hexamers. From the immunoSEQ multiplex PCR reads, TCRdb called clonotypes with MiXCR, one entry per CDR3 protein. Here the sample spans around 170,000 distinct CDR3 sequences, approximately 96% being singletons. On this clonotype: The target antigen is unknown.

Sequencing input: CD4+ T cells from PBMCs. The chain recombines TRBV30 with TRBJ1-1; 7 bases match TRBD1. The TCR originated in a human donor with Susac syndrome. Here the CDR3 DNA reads TGTGCCTGCCAGGGACAGTTGAACACTGAAGCTTTCTTT. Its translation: CACQGQLNTEAFF.